These 5 T cell receptor beta chains were all obtained from the same sample, sequenced in a study of OX40 agonist ivuxolimab in advanced cancers. Only in-frame clones appear in the TCRdb table, and some are missing; sequencing was by immunoSEQ multiplex PCR. Of 70,000 to 80,000 clones listed, 89% are singletons. The input for sequencing was CD4+ or CD8+ T cells sorted from blood, taken in a trial of the OX40 agonist ivuxolimab. These TCRs come from an adult with an advanced solid tumor such as melanoma, head and neck, liver or kidney cancer.

The CDR3 DNA reads TGCGCCAGCCGGACATTTCAAGAGACCCAGTACTTC. This gives the protein CASRTFQETQYF. The V call is TRBV5-1, the J call TRBJ2-5; D is perhaps TRBD1 (5 bases). The CDR3 consists of 12 residues. Germline CDR1 SGHRS, CDR2 YFSETQ. Trimming shortened V by 7 bases and J by 2 bases, and 9 bases separated the two germline ends.

The chain has TRBV5-4 and TRBJ1-1, with a possible D match to TRBD1 (6 bases). The germline CDR1 and CDR2 sequences are SGHNT and YYREEE (reference sequence). V lost 4 bases to trimming and J lost 1 base, with 11 bases between them. CDR3 length: 14 amino acids. In nucleotides, the CDR3 is TGTGCCAGCAGCCTCTGGACAGAGAACACTGAAGCTTTCTTT. This sequence encodes CASSLWTENTEAFF.

The chain recombines TRBV5-1 with TRBJ2-4, with TRBD2 matching 12 bases. The germline gives CDR1 SGHRS, CDR2 YFSETQ. V was clipped by 0 bases and J by 0 bases; unmatched bases: 4. This CDR3 is built from 18 residues. The CDR3 nucleotides are TGCGCCAGCAGCTTGGGACTAGCGGGAGTAGGAGCCAAAAACATTCAGTACTTC. As protein: CASSLGLAGVGAKNIQYF.

This sequence joins TRBV30 and TRBJ1-2; D might be TRBD1 (6 bases). V lost 1 base, J lost 3 bases, and 12 bases lay in between. The CDR3 is 14 amino acids. Germline loops: CDR1 GTSNPN, CDR2 SVGIG (reference sequence). CDR3 in amino acids: CAWSEAGVDYGYTF. The DNA of the CDR3 is TGTGCCTGGAGTGAGGCAGGGGTCGACTATGGCTACACCTTC.

The CDR3 protein is CASSQDGDSMNTEAFF. The CDR3 DNA sequence: TGTGCCAGCAGCCAAGATGGGGACAGCATGAACACTGAAGCTTTCTTT. The chain has TRBV4-2 and TRBJ1-1, with 7 bases matching TRBD1. The junction had 4 bases not matched to a gene; V was cut back by 0 bases and J by 0 bases. The CDR3 is 16 amino acids. CDR1 is LGHNA, CDR2 YNFKEQ, per germline.